The subject of this entry is one TCR beta chain. Its target is not known. Time point given: baseline, week 1 (first vaccination visit). Specified treatment: pre-vaccination baseline after standard-of-care therapy. This record comes from a study of a mutant IDH1 vaccine in newly diagnosed glioma. Study outcomes and limitations: It seemed that pseudoprogression was not linked to changes in the top peripheral T cell clonotypes. Most patients, 90% to 95%, showed vaccine-induced immune responses.

Profiled with immunoSEQ multiplex PCR; TCRdb holds only in-frame clones, not every one. The sample records roughly 99,000 clones, 70% to 90% being singletons. The length of the CDR3 is 16 residues. Germline V CDR1 and CDR2: MDHEN, SYDVKM. V lost 6 bases and J 1 base, leaving 15 bases between the germline ends. This TCR derives from a woman between 45 and 65 years old with glioma. The source material was PBMCs, sampled from a glioma patient treated with radiotherapy, temozolomide or both. The chain is built from TRBV28 and TRBJ1-4; D is possibly TRBD1 (6 bases). DNA for the CDR3: TGTGCCAGCAGCCTCGGTTGGGGGCAAACTAATGAAAAACTGTTTTTT. It translates to CASSLGWGQTNEKLFF.